The rows below give T cell receptor beta chains drawn from one sample of a study of CD8 T cells in ankylosing spondylitis. MiXCR was run by TCRdb on the 5' RACE reads, yielding one entry per CDR3 protein. The sample lists some 29,000 distinct CDR3 sequences; roughly 6.8% were seen once. The sample comprised blood, either unsorted or a sorted T cell fraction (not recorded which). Source of these receptors: a male donor with ankylosing spondylitis or in good health (not recorded which). Each CDR3 is given with its conserved first and last residue. The D gene is left open where the match is weak. Clone sizes are given selectively: once, few, many, or a class where the clone is expanded.

many	TRBV5-1	TRBJ2-2	TRBD2	CASSLIAGDNTGELFF	TGCGCCAGCAGCTTGATAGCGGGAGACAACACCGGGGAGCTGTTTTTT
many	TRBV12-3/TRBV12-4	TRBJ2-5	.	CASSFEARRGTQYF	TGTGCCAGCAGTTTTGAGGCCCGAAGGGGGACCCAGTACTTC
few	TRBV19	TRBJ1-4	TRBD1	CAARTGKNEKLFF	TGTGCCGCCAGGACAGGCAAAAATGAAAAACTGTTTTTT
many	TRBV29-1	TRBJ2-5	.	CSVEAATGETQYF	TGCAGCGTTGAGGCGGCAACCGGGGAGACCCAGTACTTC
many	TRBV5-1	TRBJ2-5	TRBD2	CASRSREAGETQYF	TGCGCCAGCCGGTCGCGGGAGGCGGGGGAGACCCAGTACTTC
many	TRBV5-1	TRBJ2-3	TRBD2	CASSPTSGRDTQYF	TGCGCCAGCAGCCCGACTAGCGGAAGAGATACGCAGTATTTT
many	TRBV20-1	TRBJ2-3	.	CSAMPPGGAGTDTQYF	TGCAGTGCTATGCCCCCGGGGGGCGCAGGGACAGATACGCAGTATTTT
many	TRBV29-1	TRBJ2-1	.	CSGGNRNQGEQFF	TGCAGCGGCGGGAACAGGAATCAAGGTGAGCAGTTCTTC
many	TRBV5-5	TRBJ2-7	.	CASSLVGSREQYF	TGTGCCAGCAGCTTGGTGGGTAGCCGCGAGCAGTACTTC
.	TRBV29-1	TRBJ2-5	TRBD2	CSVVPPTSGLWETQYF	TGCAGCGTAGTCCCGCCGACTAGCGGCTTATGGGAGACCCAGTACTTC
many	TRBV5-1	TRBJ2-7	.	CASSLVSEPYEQYF	TGCGCCAGCAGCCTGGTGTCAGAACCTTACGAGCAGTACTTC
many	TRBV20-1	TRBJ2-1	.	CSARDLGLHLDEQFF	TGCAGTGCTAGAGATTTAGGACTACACCTGGATGAGCAGTTCTTC
many	TRBV28	TRBJ2-3	.	CASSVADSTDTQYF	TGTGCCAGCAGTGTAGCGGACTCCACAGATACGCAGTATTTT
many	TRBV10-3	TRBJ2-1	.	CAISDGTTYNEQFF	TGTGCCATCAGTGACGGGACAACTTACAATGAGCAGTTCTTC
few	TRBV5-1	TRBJ1-5	.	CASSPGANGQPQHF	TGCGCCAGCAGCCCTGGAGCAAACGGGCAGCCCCAGCATTTT
medium-sized	TRBV20-1	TRBJ2-3	.	CSARDPWADTQYF	TGCAGTGCTCGGGACCCCTGGGCAGATACGCAGTATTTT
many	TRBV7-3	TRBJ2-7	TRBD1	CASSLTATGVDEQYF	TGTGCCAGCAGCTTAACAGCGACAGGGGTCGACGAGCAGTACTTC
many	TRBV30	TRBJ2-3	.	CAWSVLSGDTDTQYF	TGTGCCTGGAGTGTACTTAGCGGCGACACAGATACGCAGTATTTT
many	TRBV10-3	TRBJ1-5	.	CAIGGTDNQPQHF	TGTGCCATCGGCGGGACGGACAATCAGCCCCAGCATTTT
few	TRBV19	TRBJ2-1	TRBD2	CASSRGGGTGSYNEQFF	TGTGCCAGTAGTAGGGGGGGGGGGACTGGCTCCTACAATGAGCAGTTCTTC
many	TRBV6-5	TRBJ1-3	.	CASSYSGEGNTIYF	TGTGCCAGCAGTTACTCCGGAGAAGGAAACACCATATATTTT
many	TRBV11-2	TRBJ2-7	.	CASSPLLTGYEQYF	TGTGCCAGCAGCCCCCTGTTAACGGGATACGAGCAGTACTTC
.	TRBV12-3/TRBV12-4	TRBJ2-1	TRBD2	CASSNSGRVNNEQFF	TGTGCCAGCAGCAATAGCGGGAGGGTAAACAATGAGCAGTTCTTC
many	TRBV29-1	TRBJ1-1	.	CSVEDGFMNTEAFF	TGCAGCGTTGAAGATGGGTTTATGAACACTGAAGCTTTCTTT
many	TRBV5-5	TRBJ2-7	.	CASSLRQANSYEQYF	TGTGCCAGCAGCTTGAGACAGGCCAACTCCTACGAGCAGTACTTC
many	TRBV24-1	TRBJ2-1	.	CATSDSIYNEQFF	TGTGCCACCAGTGATTCTATCTACAATGAGCAGTTCTTC
many	TRBV5-1	TRBJ1-1	.	CASSLEQNEAFF	TGCGCCAGCAGCTTGGAACAGAATGAAGCTTTCTTT
medium-sized	TRBV29-1	TRBJ1-2	.	CSVEVETLNNYGYTF	TGCAGCGTTGAAGTGGAGACACTGAATAACTATGGCTACACCTTC
.	TRBV6-5	TRBJ1-2	.	CASSPDTWNYGYTF	TGTGCCAGCAGCCCGGACACTTGGAACTATGGCTACACCTTC
.	TRBV9	TRBJ2-5	TRBD2	CASSVAFSSGEGTQYF	TGTGCCAGCAGCGTAGCTTTCTCTAGCGGGGAGGGGACCCAGTACTTC
many	TRBV29-1	TRBJ1-1	.	CSVGLGWGSDTEAFF	TGCAGCGTCGGTTTGGGGTGGGGCTCGGACACTGAAGCCTTCTTT
many	TRBV3-1	TRBJ2-3	TRBD2	CASSPGTSETDTQYF	TGTGCCAGCAGCCCGGGGACTAGCGAAACAGATACGCAGTATTTT
many	TRBV2	TRBJ2-1	TRBD2	CASSVAGGNNEQFF	TGTGCCAGCAGTGTAGCGGGAGGTAACAATGAGCAGTTCTTC